These 10 T cell receptor beta chains originate from one sample sequenced in a study of a mutant IDH1 vaccine in newly diagnosed glioma. The time point here: week 11, during vaccination. The vaccine gave 300 ug of a 20-mer mutant IDH1 peptide subcutaneously per dose. The antigens these receptors bind are not known. Sequencing used immunoSEQ multiplex PCR; TCRdb keeps in-frame clones, though not all of them. The sample gives roughly 61,000 clones, 80% of which show up once; approximately 6% is in the top ten. The sample was PBMCs, taken from a glioma patient whose treatment included an IDH1 peptide vaccine. Receptor source: a man aged 50 or older with glioma.

This chain uses TRBV19 with TRBJ2-1; 7 nucleotides match TRBD2. Germline V gene lookup returns CDR1 LNHDA and CDR2 SQIVND (reference sequence). This CDR3 spans 15 amino acids. The V gene end was trimmed by 1 base and the J gene end by 4 bases; junction bases not matched to a gene: 4. CDR3 protein: CASSIGGRGYNEQFF. The CDR3 DNA reads as TGTGCCAGTAGTATAGGCGGGAGAGGGTACAATGAGCAGTTCTTC.

The rearrangement links TRBV5-1 to TRBJ2-5; D perhaps matches TRBD2 (5 bases). Germline V gene data show CDR1 as SGHRS and CDR2 as YFSETQ. Trimming removed 0 bases at V and 5 bases at J, with 20 bases between. This CDR3 has 17 amino acids. The CDR3 reads CASSLAPAAEGKETQYF. The DNA of the CDR3 is TGCGCCAGCAGCTTGGCCCCAGCGGCCGAAGGAAAGGAGACCCAGTACTTC.

The chain employs TRBV4-1 and TRBJ2-7; D gene uncertain. This CDR3 has 15 residues. Deletions cut 4 bases from V and 2 bases from J, with 15 bases between. CDR1 and CDR2 from the germline V gene are MGHRA and YSYEKL. The CDR3 DNA reads as TGCGCCAGCAGCCTGAGTCCGGTTGGCCCCTACGAGCAGTACTTC. Translated, it gives CASSLSPVGPYEQYF.

Here the CDR3 DNA reads TGTGCCAGCAGTGAAGGAACGGGTCAGCAAGAGACCCAGTACTTC. Translated, it gives CASSEGTGQQETQYF. This chain links TRBV6-1 with TRBJ2-5; D is unclear. V was trimmed by 1 base and J by 2 bases, leaving 11 bases between them. CDR1 MNHNS and CDR2 SASEGT come from the germline V gene. The CDR3 runs 15 residues.

This chain joins TRBV5-1 and TRBJ1-2, with D tentatively TRBD1 (5 bases). The CDR3 contains 13 residues. V dropped 1 base and J dropped 6 bases, with 10 bases sitting between them. CDR1 is SGHRS and CDR2 is YFSETQ in the germline V gene. This CDR3 reads CASSLWGVDGYTF. In nucleotides, the CDR3 is TGCGCCAGCAGCTTGTGGGGGGTGGATGGCTACACCTTC.

The chain is built from TRBV9 and TRBJ2-3; TRBD2 might be the D (5 bases). The length of the CDR3 is 13 residues. CDR1 SGDLS and CDR2 YYNGEE come from the germline V gene. V was cut by 4 bases and J by 3 bases, with 9 bases left in between. The CDR3 DNA sequence: TGTGCCAGCAGCACGAGGGTAACAGATACGCAGTATTTT. Its translation: CASSTRVTDTQYF.

The J gene is TRBJ1-4, the V gene TRBV11-2; tentative D call: TRBD1 (5 bases). This CDR3 spans 15 amino acids. Germline loops: CDR1 SGHAT, CDR2 FQNNGV. V lost 0 bases, J lost 8 bases, and 13 bases lay in between. DNA of the CDR3: TGTGCCAGCAGCTTAGATTGGGGGATGGCCGAAAAACTGTTTTTT. It encodes CASSLDWGMAEKLFF. The complete variable domain, with remaining parts taken from reference TRBV11-2 and TRBJ1-4, reads EAGVAQSPRYKIIEKRQSVAFWCNPISGHATLYWYQQILGQGPKLLIQFQNNGVVDDSQLPKDRFSAERLKGVDSTLKIQPAKLEDSAVYLCASSLDWGMAEKLFFGSGTQLSVL.

The gene calls are TRBV5-6 and TRBJ1-4; 9 bases map to TRBD1. Trimming at V came to 2 bases and at J to 10 bases, leaving 6 bases not matched to a gene. This CDR3 contains 14 residues. The germline V gene has CDR1 SGHDT and CDR2 YYEEEE. For the CDR3, the DNA is TGTGCCAGCAGCTTCGGGGACAGGGACTCAAAACTGTTTTTT. This codes for CASSFGDRDSKLFF.

The rearrangement uses TRBV7-2 and TRBJ2-3; the D gene is possibly TRBD1 (7 bases). This CDR3 spans 14 amino acids. The germline gives CDR1 SGHTA, CDR2 FQGNSA. Trimming removed 5 bases at V and 6 bases at J, with 15 bases between. Here the CDR3 DNA reads TGTGCCAGCAGCCGATCAGGGGGGCACGATACGCAGTATTTT. This gives the protein CASSRSGGHDTQYF.

V is TRBV18 and J is TRBJ1-5, with 7 bases matching TRBD1. The CDR3 is 15 amino acids. J lost 5 bases, V lost 2 bases, and 6 bases had no gene match. Looked up from germline, CDR1 is KGHSH and CDR2 is LQKENI. Written as DNA, the CDR3 is TGTGCCAGCTCACCAAGGACAGGTGCGGATCAGCCCCAGCATTTT. Amino acids: CASSPRTGADQPQHF.